Reported below is one TCR beta chain. Its antigen is unknown. The data stem from a study of T cells after posttransplantation cyclophosphamide. Profiled with immunoSEQ multiplex PCR; TCRdb holds only in-frame clones, not every one. The profile shows approximately 32,000 clones, about 87% of them singletons. Broader study findings: Skin or GI-infiltrating T cells shared few TRB sequences with blood. Recipient CMV seropositivity and CMV reactivation strongly tracked TRB clonality.

The V end lost 2 bases, the J end lost 5 bases, and 10 bases lay between the germline ends. Germline V gives CDR1 MDHEN, CDR2 SYDVKM. The CDR3 has 14 amino acids. Input material: PBMCs. J is TRBJ1-5 and V is TRBV28; D possibly corresponds to TRBD1 (5 bases). The TCR originated in a middle-aged woman with a blood cancer, CMV-positive, and with a related stem cell donor. The CDR3 DNA follows: TGTGCCAGCAGTTTAAGCCGCAGGGATCAGCCCCAGCATTTT. Amino acid sequence: CASSLSRRDQPQHF.